Reported below is one TCR beta chain. This specimen comes from a study of blood T cell repertoires in COVID-19. Study overall: Sample material is recorded as cDNA or gDNA derived from T cells, B-cell-depleted T cells, or PBMCs.

This CDR3 is 16 amino acids long. The V gene's germline CDR1 is SGHNT and CDR2 YENEEA. V was cut by 1 base and J by 0 bases, with 12 bases left in between. Here immunoSEQ multiplex PCR was the method, and the copy in TCRdb shows in-frame clones only, minus some. The profile shows roughly 70,000 clones, about 88% of them singletons. The chain carries TRBV11-3 and TRBJ2-5; the D is unclear. The sample was peripheral blood. This receptor was obtained from a human donor in a cohort sampled during active COVID-19. The CDR3 is CASSLGPLSYQETQYF. Here the CDR3 DNA reads TGTGCCAGCAGCTTAGGCCCCCTATCGTACCAAGAGACCCAGTACTTC.